The clone carrying this T cell receptor (beta chain) turned up a few times. The data belong to a study of T cells in Graves' hyperthyroidism and ophthalmopathy. CDR1 DFQATT and CDR2 SNEGSKA come from the germline V gene (reference sequence). This CDR3 is 14 amino acids long. V was shortened by 3 bases and J by 1 base, with 13 bases between the two germline ends. From RNA transcripts, TCR beta CDR3 regions were amplified. During a first-round RT-PCR of the TCR CDR3, the HTBI primer set was used. TCRdb re-called the multiplex PCR reads through MiXCR, storing one row per CDR3 protein. The data hold about 640,000 distinct CDR3 sequences, with under 25% observed a single time.

The TCR sequence derives from a man aged 25 to 40 with Graves' ophthalmopathy. The chain couples TRBV20-1 to TRBJ2-7, with D maybe TRBD2 (6 bases). Input material: blood. CDR3 DNA: TGCAGTGCTAGGTTCGGGGCGGGATCCTACGAGCAGTACTTC. Its translation is CSARFGAGSYEQYF.